These 20 T cell receptor beta chains share one sample of origin, sequenced in a study of PD-L1 blockade in urothelial cancer (TCRdb year 2017). Library prep was done by the immunoSEQ multiplex PCR assay. TCRdb obtained this table from immuneACCESS and retained in-frame rearrangements with V and J assigned. These tables miss some clones; where compared with another copy, unresolved V genes account for less than half of the shortfall, and the remainder is unexplained. This sample is represented by some 110,000 clones; roughly 90% of them were singletons. Jointly, the top ten make up about 1.8% of the sample. In the paper's terms, the time point label means: peripheral blood 6 weeks after treatment start. Source: PBMCs, taken around atezolizumab (anti-PD-L1) treatment. Receptors were obtained from a man in his sixties with urothelial cancer.

This chain uses TRBV28 with TRBJ1-2; D gene unclear. In germline, CDR1 is MDHEN, CDR2 SYDVKM. Trimming left V 7 bases short and J 1 base short, with 16 bases between. The length of the CDR3 is 15 residues. The chain's CDR3 is CASKRVLVHNYGYTF. CDR3 nucleotide sequence: TGTGCCAGCAAGAGGGTGCTGGTTCATAACTATGGCTACACCTTC.

This clone was counted a single time. This CDR3 is CASSSGGSPNEQFF. As DNA, the CDR3 is TGTGCCAGCAGCAGCGGTGGCAGTCCCAATGAGCAGTTCTTC. The V call is TRBV7-9, the J call TRBJ2-1, with D possibly being TRBD2 (5 bases). V was pared by 5 bases and J by 6 bases, with 14 bases between. This CDR3 spans 14 amino acids. Germline V gene lookup returns CDR1 SEHNR and CDR2 FQNEAQ (reference sequence).

A remark on this clone: This sample includes further DNA sequences coding for the same CDR3. The chain carries TRBV5-1 and TRBJ1-5, with D maybe TRBD1 (5 bases). Germline lookup yields CDR1 SGHRS and CDR2 YFSETQ. V was pared by 0 bases and J by 1 base, with 5 bases between. This CDR3 comprises 14 residues. The CDR3 spells CASSLGQSNQPQHF. CDR3 sequence (DNA): TGCGCCAGCAGCTTGGGACAGAGCAATCAGCCCCAGCATTTT.

This clone has only a few counts. The chain combines TRBV5-1 with TRBJ1-4; TRBD1 aligns across 9 bases. J was trimmed by 2 bases and V by 4 bases; bases with no gene match: 3. This CDR3 contains 15 residues. Per germline, CDR1 SGHRS and CDR2 YFSETQ. CDR3 sequence (DNA): TGCGCCAGCAGCGTCACAGGGGGCACTAATGAAAAACTGTTTTTT. Protein product: CASSVTGGTNEKLFF.

The gene calls are TRBV5-1 and TRBJ2-1; tentatively, D is TRBD2 (6 bases). V lost 0 bases to trimming and J lost 4 bases, with 11 bases between them. The germline gives CDR1 SGHRS, CDR2 YFSETQ. The CDR3 spans 15 residues. This chain's CDR3 is CASSLEASVYNEQFF. The CDR3 DNA reads as TGCGCCAGCAGCTTGGAAGCTAGCGTATACAATGAGCAGTTCTTC.

This clone appeared a few times. The J gene is TRBJ2-3, the V gene TRBV25-1; TRBD2 agrees at 8 bases. The germline gives CDR1 MGHDK, CDR2 SYGVNS. This CDR3 region has 18 residues. Unmatched junction bases numbered 21, after V lost 7 bases and J lost 6 bases. As DNA, the CDR3 is TGTGCCAGCACCGGCTCCGAGGGTGGCGGGGGGTTGTGGGATACGCAGTATTTT. This translates into CASTGSEGGGGLWDTQYF.

J is TRBJ1-1 and V is TRBV6-6, with TRBD1 as a possible D gene (5 bases). CDR1 and CDR2 (germline): MNHNY, SVGAGI (reference sequence). The CDR3 spans 14 residues. V dropped 7 bases and J dropped 5 bases, with 17 bases sitting between them. DNA for the CDR3: TGTGCCAGCACCCTGACAGTGGTGATAACTGAAGCTTTCTTT. Protein product: CASTLTVVITEAFF.

The rearrangement links TRBV6-5 to TRBJ1-2; TRBD1 aligns across 9 bases. V shed 2 bases and J 4 bases; nucleotides not matched to a gene: 8. Germline CDR1 is MNHEY and CDR2 is SVGAGI. This CDR3 spans 16 amino acids. The CDR3 coding sequence is TGTGCCAGCAGTTACGGGGGACAGGGCCTTGGCTATGGCTACACCTTC. Protein: CASSYGGQGLGYGYTF.

The chain joins TRBV27 to TRBJ2-5; 12 nucleotides match TRBD2. In germline, CDR1 is MNHEY, CDR2 SMNVEV (reference sequence). The junction had 4 bases not matched to a gene; V was cut back by 4 bases and J by 1 base. CDR3 length: 16 amino acids. CDR3 in amino acids: CASSSGLAGLQETQYF. The DNA for the CDR3 is TGTGCCAGCAGTTCCGGACTAGCGGGGCTCCAAGAGACCCAGTACTTC.

This clone has just one count. The chain couples TRBV2 to TRBJ1-4, with 11 bases matching TRBD1. This CDR3 spans 13 amino acids. Germline V lookup: CDR1 SNHLY, CDR2 FYNNEI. With V trimmed by 7 bases and J by 6 bases, 1 base remained unmatched. CDR3 sequence (DNA): TGTGCCAGCAAGGGACAGGGGGATGAAAAACTGTTTTTT. This translates into CASKGQGDEKLFF.

Only one count was recorded for this clone. The chain combines TRBV4-1 with TRBJ2-7; possibly TRBD2 for D (6 bases). This CDR3 spans 15 amino acids. The V gene lost 2 bases and the J gene lost 3 bases, with 14 bases spanning the gap. Per germline, CDR1 MGHRA and CDR2 YSYEKL. CDR3 bases: TGCGCCAGCAGCCAACCCCCCGCTAGCGTCTACGAGCAGTACTTC. As protein: CASSQPPASVYEQYF.

This chain links TRBV23-1 with TRBJ2-2, with 8 bases lining up with TRBD1. TRBV23-1 is labeled an ORF, and its function is uncertain. The CDR3 covers 16 residues. J was trimmed by 3 bases and V by 9 bases; bases with no gene match: 12. CDR3 bases: TGCGCCAGGCTCACTGGCAGGGGGCAGGACACCGGGGAGCTGTTTTTT. It codes for CARLTGRGQDTGELFF.

This chain uses TRBV6-5 with TRBJ2-1; the D gene is possibly TRBD2 (6 bases). V lost 0 bases to trimming and J lost 10 bases, with 19 bases between them. CDR1 and CDR2 (germline): MNHEY, SVGAGI. This CDR3 region has 16 residues. CDR3 nucleotide sequence: TGTGCCAGCAGTTACTCCCCTCAGCGGGCCCGGTTGGAGCAGTTCTTC. It is translated as CASSYSPQRARLEQFF.

The chain combines TRBV29-1 with TRBJ1-4; tentative D call: TRBD1 (5 bases). Trimming removed 7 bases from V and 4 bases from J, with 10 bases in between. The germline V gene has CDR1 SQVTM and CDR2 ANQGSEA. The CDR3 is 12 amino acids. CDR3 in DNA: TGCAGCGCCCTGACAGTTAATGAAAAACTGTTTTTT. It encodes CSALTVNEKLFF.

The chain has TRBV6-1 and TRBJ2-7; tentative D call: TRBD1 (6 bases). V lost 10 bases and J lost 5, with 15 bases in between. Germline CDR1 and CDR2: MNHNS and SASEGT. This CDR3 has 12 amino acids. In nucleotides, the CDR3 is TGTGCCATCCGGACAGCGAGAGACGAGCAGTACTTC. Protein: CAIRTARDEQYF.

This chain joins TRBV2 and TRBJ1-1, with D hard to call. V dropped 4 bases and J dropped 1 base, with 7 bases sitting between them. Germline CDR1 SNHLY, CDR2 FYNNEI. The CDR3 is made up of 13 amino acids. As DNA, the CDR3 is TGTGCCAGCAGTGTGGCAGGGAACACTGAAGCTTTCTTT. This encodes CASSVAGNTEAFF.

The DNA of the CDR3 is TGTGCCAGCAGTAGCCCGGGGGGGGTGCTTAACTATGGCTACACCTTC. Its protein is CASSSPGGVLNYGYTF. The V call is TRBV7-9, the J call TRBJ1-2; D is possibly TRBD1 (5 bases). Germline-derived CDR1 and CDR2 are SEHNR and FQNEAQ (reference sequence). The CDR3 covers 16 residues. Deletions cut 6 bases from V and 1 base from J, with 18 bases between.

This chain joins TRBV7-9 and TRBJ2-7; D is uncertain. V lost 1 base to trimming and J lost 5 bases, with 9 bases between them. The CDR3 extends over 13 amino acids. Germline V CDR1 and CDR2: SEHNR, FQNEAQ (reference sequence). CDR3 nucleotides: TGTGCCAGCAGCTTAGTTCAGTATGACGAGCAGTACTTC. This translates into CASSLVQYDEQYF.

The chain recombines TRBV29-1 with TRBJ2-1; 8 bases agree with TRBD2. This CDR3 contains 20 residues. Germline values: CDR1 SQVTM, CDR2 ANQGSEA. Trimming cost V 6 bases and J 5 bases; bases outside gene matches: 27. The CDR3 DNA follows: TGCAGCGTCGTACCCCGGCCAGGAGCTAGCGGACTAGCCCCCAACAATGAGCAGTTCTTC. It is translated as CSVVPRPGASGLAPNNEQFF.

This clone was found a few times. The rearrangement joins TRBV7-9 to TRBJ2-1, with 7 bases aligning to TRBD2. Germline V gene data show CDR1 as SEHNR and CDR2 as FQNEAQ (reference sequence). V was clipped by 5 bases and J by 7 bases; unmatched bases: 5. The CDR3 is 13 residues long. The DNA for the CDR3 is TGTGCCAGCAGCCCGGGACTAACGAATGAGCAGTTCTTC. Its translation: CASSPGLTNEQFF.